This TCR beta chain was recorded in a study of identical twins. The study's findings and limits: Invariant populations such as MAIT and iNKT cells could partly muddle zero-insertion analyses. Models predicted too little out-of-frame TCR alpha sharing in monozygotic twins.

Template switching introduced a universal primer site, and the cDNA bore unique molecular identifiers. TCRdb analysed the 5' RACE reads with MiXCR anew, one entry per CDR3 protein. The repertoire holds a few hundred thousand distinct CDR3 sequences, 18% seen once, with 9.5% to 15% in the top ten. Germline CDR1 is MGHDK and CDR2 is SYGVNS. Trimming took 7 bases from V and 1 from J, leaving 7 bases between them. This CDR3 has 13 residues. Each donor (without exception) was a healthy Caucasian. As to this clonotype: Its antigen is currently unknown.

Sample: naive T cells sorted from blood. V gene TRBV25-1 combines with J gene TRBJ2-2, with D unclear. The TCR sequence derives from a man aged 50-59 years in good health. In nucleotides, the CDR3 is TGTGCCAGCAAGTACGGGAACACCGGGGAGCTGTTTTTT. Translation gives CASKYGNTGELFF.